Following are 29 T cell receptor beta chains from one sample sequenced in a study of blood T cell repertoires in COVID-19. Profiled with immunoSEQ multiplex PCR; TCRdb holds only in-frame clones, not every one. The sample has roughly 80,000 clones, around 77% seen once. The sequencing input was peripheral blood. Receptors were obtained from a human donor in a cohort sampled during active COVID-19.

The chain recombines TRBV20-1 with TRBJ1-5; D may be TRBD1 (5 bases). V lost 3 bases, J lost 3 bases, and 12 bases lay in between. CDR1 and CDR2 (germline): DFQATT, SNEGSKA (reference sequence). The CDR3 consists of 14 residues. In DNA form, the CDR3 reads TGCAGTGCTAGTACCGGGACTTCCAATCAGCCCCAGCATTTT. It translates to CSASTGTSNQPQHF.

The rearrangement joins TRBV6-5 to TRBJ1-5; no definite D call. V dropped 7 bases and J dropped 3 bases, with 10 bases sitting between them. The CDR3 sequence is 13 residues long. CDR1 is MNHEY and CDR2 is SVGAGI in the germline V gene. CDR3 protein: CASKGSVNQPQHF. The DNA of the CDR3 is TGTGCCAGCAAAGGAAGCGTCAATCAGCCCCAGCATTTT.

The rearrangement links TRBV19 to TRBJ2-7; 9 bases match TRBD1. Germline V gene data show CDR1 as LNHDA and CDR2 as SQIVND (reference sequence). CDR3 length: 14 residues. V shed 5 bases and J 9 bases; nucleotides not matched to a gene: 11. The CDR3 coding sequence is TGTGCCAGTAGTCACAGGGACAGGGAGAATGGGCAGTACTTC. It translates to CASSHRDRENGQYF.

CDR3 sequence: CASSQALDSQETQYF. CDR3 nucleotides: TGTGCCAGCAGCCAAGCTCTGGACAGCCAAGAGACCCAGTACTTC. The chain couples TRBV3-1 (or the pseudogene TRBV3-2) to TRBJ2-5; a weak D match, TRBD1 (6 bases). The CDR3 is made up of 15 amino acids. V lost 1 base, J lost 1 base, and 10 bases lay in between. CDR1 and CDR2 (germline): LGHDT, YNNKEL (reference sequence).

This clone showed up just once. The V call is TRBV11-3, the J call TRBJ1-5; TRBD1 matches 8 bases. V dropped 5 bases and J dropped 6; count of bases not matched to a gene: 6. This CDR3 has 14 residues. Germline V CDR1 and CDR2: SGHNT, YENEEA. The CDR3 DNA follows: TGTGCCAGCAGCCCCCAGGACAGGGCTCAGCCCCAGCATTTT. Its translation is CASSPQDRAQPQHF.

This clone has only a few counts. This chain uses TRBV2 with TRBJ1-2, with D perhaps matching TRBD1 (5 bases). Germline CDR1 SNHLY, CDR2 FYNNEI. Trimming pared 6 bases from V and 8 bases from J, leaving 13 bases between. The CDR3 extends over 12 amino acids. CDR3 amino acids: CASRMTALGYTF. The CDR3 nucleotides read TGTGCCAGCAGGATGACAGCTCTAGGCTACACCTTC.

The chain uses TRBV19 and TRBJ2-7; TRBD2 matches 7 bases. The CDR3 extends over 16 amino acids. Germline loops: CDR1 LNHDA, CDR2 SQIVND (reference sequence). V shed 3 bases, J shed 0 bases, and the junction held 8 bases outside the gene matches. CDR3 coding DNA: TGTGCCAGTAGTATGAGGGGAGCGGGGTTCTCCTACGAGCAGTACTTC. This sequence encodes CASSMRGAGFSYEQYF. Combining the CDR3 with reference TRBV19 and TRBJ2-7 gives the whole variable domain DGGITQSPKYLFRKEGQNVTLSCEQNLNHDAMYWYRQDPGQGLRLIYYSQIVNDFQKGDIAEGYSVSREKKESFPLTVTSAQKNPTAFYLCASSMRGAGFSYEQYFGPGTRLTVT.

The V call is TRBV4-1, the J call TRBJ2-7; possible D gene TRBD2, 5 bases. The length of the CDR3 is 14 residues. Trimming left V 4 bases short and J 3 bases short, with 13 bases between. CDR1 and CDR2 (germline): MGHRA, YSYEKL. CDR3 nucleotide sequence: TGCGCCAGCAGCCCGGGGTGGTTTAGCTACGAGCAGTACTTC. As protein: CASSPGWFSYEQYF.

The J gene is TRBJ2-7, the V gene TRBV29-1, with D possibly matching TRBD1 (5 bases). The CDR3 has 13 residues. Germline-derived CDR1 and CDR2 are SQVTM and ANQGSEA. The V end lost 4 bases, the J end lost 2 bases, and 12 bases lay between the germline ends. This CDR3 is CSVVGQGTYEQYF. CDR3 DNA: TGCAGCGTTGTGGGGCAGGGCACCTACGAGCAGTACTTC.

This chain links TRBV6-2 or TRBV6-3 with TRBJ1-2; D unclear. With 6 bases removed from V and 4 bases from J, the gap between germline ends came to 21 bases. The CDR3 sequence is 16 residues long. Per the germline V gene, CDR1 is MNHEY and CDR2 is SVGEGT. CDR3 nucleotides: TGTGCCAGCAGCCCTACTATAATAACACGTGCCTATGGCTACACCTTC. It yields the protein CASSPTIITRAYGYTF.

This sequence joins TRBV6-6 and TRBJ2-5, with 9 bases fitting TRBD2. The germline V gene encodes CDR1 MNHNY and CDR2 SVGAGI (reference sequence). This CDR3 spans 16 amino acids. With 5 bases clipped from V and 2 bases from J, the junction kept 9 bases outside the gene matches. In nucleotides, the CDR3 is TGTGCCAGCAGTCGGCGGGTTAGCGGGGGTCAAGAGACCCAGTACTTC. This codes for CASSRRVSGGQETQYF.

The CDR3 region has the DNA TGTGCCAGCTCACCTTCAAGGCTAGCGGGGGTAGGAGATACGCAGTATTTT. Its protein is CASSPSRLAGVGDTQYF. The chain carries TRBV18 and TRBJ2-3, with 10 bases that match TRBD2. V dropped 3 bases and J dropped 5; count of bases not matched to a gene: 11. Per the germline V gene, CDR1 is KGHSH and CDR2 is LQKENI. This CDR3 is 17 amino acids long.

This rearrangement joins TRBV4-1 to TRBJ1-6; the D is unclear. The germline CDR1 and CDR2 sequences are MGHRA and YSYEKL. The CDR3 length is 15 residues. Trimming took off 3 bases at V and 0 bases at J, with 6 bases between the two ends. The CDR3 sequence: CASSHGLSYNSPLHF. As DNA, the CDR3 is TGCGCCAGCAGCCATGGGCTCTCCTATAATTCACCCCTCCACTTT.

The V and J genes are TRBV6-5 and TRBJ1-4; possibly TRBD1 for D (6 bases). The V end lost 7 bases, the J end lost 5 bases, and 11 bases lay between the germline ends. Germline CDR1 is MNHEY and CDR2 is SVGAGI. The length of the CDR3 is 13 residues. In DNA form, the CDR3 reads TGTGCCAGCAACAGGGCCGAAAATGAAAAACTGTTTTTT. Translated: CASNRAENEKLFF.

The chain combines TRBV7-9 with TRBJ1-2; D possibly corresponds to TRBD1 (6 bases). V lost 6 bases, J lost 4 bases, and 12 bases lay in between. Looked up from germline, CDR1 is SEHNR and CDR2 is FQNEAQ (reference sequence). The CDR3 consists of 13 residues. DNA for the CDR3: TGTGCCAGCAGAGAGACAGGAACCTATGGCTACACCTTC. Translating it yields CASRETGTYGYTF. Supplemented by reference TRBV7-9 and TRBJ1-2, the full variable domain reads DTGVSQNPRHKITKRGQNVTFRCDPISEHNRLYWYRQTLGQGPEFLTYFQNEAQLEKSRLLSDRFSAERPKGSFSTLEIQRTEQGDSAMYLCASRETGTYGYTFGSGTRLTVV.

The rearrangement joins TRBV15 to TRBJ2-7, with a weak D call TRBD2 (6 bases). This CDR3 spans 13 amino acids. Trimming cost V 0 bases and J 7 bases, with 10 bases left between them. From germline, CDR1 is LNHNV and CDR2 YYDKDF (reference sequence). This CDR3 reads CATSRDGREEQYF. In nucleotides, the CDR3 is TGTGCCACCAGCAGAGATGGTCGGGAGGAGCAGTACTTC.

This clone was observed a handful of times. The V call is TRBV10-3, the J call TRBJ2-7; TRBD2 matches at 10 bases. J gave up 12 bases and V 7 bases, and 12 bases lay outside the gene matches. Germline CDR1 reads ENHRY; CDR2 reads SYGVKD. The CDR3 runs to 13 residues. The CDR3 nucleotides read TGTGCCATCAATGGACTAGCGGATGGTAAGCGGTACTTC. The encoded protein is CAINGLADGKRYF.

The chain uses TRBV6-5 and TRBJ1-5; D is ambiguous. V was shortened by 6 bases and J by 0 bases, with 9 bases between the two germline ends. Germline lookup yields CDR1 MNHEY and CDR2 SVGAGI. This CDR3 comprises 14 residues. CDR3 nucleotides: TGTGCCAGCAGGGGCCTTTATAGCAATCAGCCCCAGCATTTT. Translation gives CASRGLYSNQPQHF.

The rearrangement links TRBV19 to TRBJ1-5; 7 bases line up with TRBD1. Germline CDR1 is LNHDA and CDR2 is SQIVND (reference sequence). V lost 0 bases, J lost 0 bases, and 5 bases stayed unmatched. There are 17 residues in the CDR3. CDR3 sequence: CASSIDGTDYSNQPQHF. CDR3 sequence (DNA): TGTGCCAGTAGTATAGATGGGACAGACTATAGCAATCAGCCCCAGCATTTT.

The rearrangement links TRBV4-3 to TRBJ1-4; D uncertain. Trimming stripped 3 bases from V and 4 bases from J, with 6 bases between. The CDR3 loop spans 13 amino acids. The V gene's germline CDR1 is LGHNA and CDR2 YSLEER. In DNA, the CDR3 is TGCGCCAGCAGCCAGCACAGTAATGAAAAACTGTTTTTT. This translates into CASSQHSNEKLFF.

Here the CDR3 DNA reads TGCGCCAGCAGCCAAGACTCTCCAGGGAGGGGGGGCCTGGATACGCAGTATTTT. It specifies CASSQDSPGRGGLDTQYF. This sequence joins TRBV4-3 and TRBJ2-3; D perhaps matches TRBD2 (7 bases). The CDR3 totals 18 residues. The V end lost 0 bases, the J end lost 6 bases, and 22 bases lay between the germline ends. Per the germline V gene, CDR1 is LGHNA and CDR2 is YSLEER.

Only a few counts were recorded for this clone. The chain has TRBV7-2 and TRBJ1-6; no firm D call. The germline CDR1 and CDR2 sequences are SGHTA and FQGNSA. V was trimmed by 2 bases and J by 6 bases, leaving 14 bases between them. CDR3 size: 16 residues. The CDR3 coding sequence is TGTGCCAGCAGCTTACAGGCACCGACCCTTAATTCACCCCTCCACTTT. Amino acid sequence: CASSLQAPTLNSPLHF.

The V and J genes are TRBV5-4 and TRBJ2-5; TRBD2 matches at 15 bases. The CDR3 runs 17 residues. The germline gives CDR1 SGHNT, CDR2 YYREEE (reference sequence). With 5 bases clipped from V and 1 base from J, the junction kept 6 bases outside the gene matches. The CDR3 protein is CASSLGLAGGTQETQYF. In nucleotides, the CDR3 is TGTGCCAGCAGTCTGGGACTAGCGGGGGGTACCCAAGAGACCCAGTACTTC.

The rearrangement uses TRBV21-1 and TRBJ1-1; the table names TRBD1, a call not compared with the DNA. TRBV21-1 is a known pseudogene. This CDR3 contains 17 residues. The CDR3 loop reads CASSKKSPEGVNTEAFF. DNA of the CDR3: TGTGCCAGCAGCAAAAAGTCCCCCGAGGGGGTGAACACTGAAGCTTTCTTT.

V is TRBV6-5 and J is TRBJ1-2, with D hard to call. The V end was cut by 6 bases, the J end by 4 bases, with 15 bases between. CDR3 length: 14 residues. CDR1 and CDR2 from the germline V gene are MNHEY and SVGAGI. CDR3 DNA: TGTGCCAGCAGACCCCCAGTGGGAGGCTATGGCTACACCTTC. Its protein product is CASRPPVGGYGYTF.

This chain's CDR3 is CASSLVVGQGVEQYF. The CDR3 bases are TGCGCCAGCAGCTTGGTTGTGGGACAGGGGGTCGAGCAGTACTTC. The rearrangement uses TRBV5-1 and TRBJ2-7, with 11 positions matching TRBD1. V was pared by 0 bases and J by 6 bases, with 5 bases of the junction left unmatched. CDR1 is SGHRS and CDR2 is YFSETQ in the germline V gene. CDR3 length equals 15 residues.

CDR3 sequence (DNA): TGTGCCAGCTCTCCCGCGGGATGGGAGACCCAGTACTTC. Protein sequence: CASSPAGWETQYF. The genes are TRBV6-6 and TRBJ2-5; D possibly corresponds to TRBD2 (6 bases). With 8 bases removed from V and 5 bases from J, the gap between germline ends came to 15 bases. The germline CDR1 and CDR2 sequences are MNHNY and SVGAGI (reference sequence). The length of the CDR3 is 13 residues.

The gene calls are TRBV4-1 and TRBJ2-3, with D uncertain. This CDR3 has 15 residues. Looked up from germline, CDR1 is MGHRA and CDR2 is YSYEKL. Trimming took 0 bases from V and 5 from J, leaving 12 bases between them. The CDR3, as DNA: TGCGCCAGCAGCCAAGACGGTATCGTCGGAGATACGCAGTATTTT. Translating it yields CASSQDGIVGDTQYF.

This clone was recorded a few times. The rearrangement joins TRBV9 to TRBJ2-5, with D tentatively TRBD2 (6 bases). With 0 bases removed from V and 10 bases from J, the gap between germline ends came to 13 bases. Per germline, CDR1 SGDLS and CDR2 YYNGEE. This CDR3 contains 13 residues. CDR3 sequence reads: CASSVVMEGNQYF. DNA of the CDR3: TGTGCCAGCAGCGTAGTTATGGAGGGGAACCAGTACTTC.